This T cell receptor (beta chain) was identified in a study of cytomegalovirus exposure and HLA in healthy donors (TCRdb year 2017). Background for the entire study: According to an earlier analysis of several hundred of the donors, some 170 million T cells yielded 120 million or so unique TCR beta sequences and about 300 Gb of sequence data. An early release that covered fewer than 800 HLA-typed donors contained approximately 290 gigabases of sequencing data and 70 million to 100 million unique TCR sequences. Among the roughly 400 genotyped donors, roughly 80% belonged to the genetic ancestry cluster associated with self-reported Caucasian donors. The study was designed to test whether signatures of past pathogen exposure could be identified by cataloging public T cell receptors. The T cell repertoires of 666 subjects were profiled by immunosequencing and related to cytomegalovirus serostatus. Along with the approximately 700-subject first cohort, a separate validation cohort of some 130 different subjects was used. The study combined high-throughput TCR immunosequencing, statistical association of individual TCRs with disease status, and machine learning to predict cytomegalovirus infection status. A later analysis re-examined previously published TCR beta repertoires from over 500 donors and added high-resolution HLA genotyping to investigate patterns of TCR occurrence. Rather than drawing on any new phenotypic data, the later analysis identified candidate immune exposures from TCR beta sequences and the way those sequences occurred across donors. An earlier analysis of some 500 of the donors used high-throughput TCR beta sequencing to judge whether each TCR beta V gene segment behaved as functional or pseudogenic. Alongside the repertoire data, information on donor age, sex, ethnicity and CMV serostatus was compiled. A later genetic analysis took genome-wide SNP genotypes for about 60% of the roughly 670 donors and used that subset as a discovery cohort. All discovery cohort repertoires had been generated on a single sequencing platform. HLA typing included class I and class II loci at four-digit resolution. Typing coverage differed by locus: A, B, C, DRB1 and DQB1 were typed in roughly 629-630 donors, DQA1 in 500 to 550, DPA1 in nearly 610, and DPB1 in 450 to 490. Several DR-DQ haplotypes were treated as single units for association and clustering because of strong linkage in the cohort. Among 300 to 500 genotyped donors of the cohort, an average of around 220,000 unique TCR beta nucleotide sequences was sequenced per donor, of which roughly 17% were non-productive. Study-wide conclusions, independent of this receptor: The study gave a list of some 150 TCR beta chains associated with cytomegalovirus. A further reported finding was that TCR beta sequences accurately predicted the HLA-A and HLA-B alleles for most subjects in the first cohort. Immune exposure information for the cohort was limited to CMV serostatus. Because HLA typing was unavailable for some donors at each locus, only the typed subset was used in association tests. The earlier analysis of almost 600 of the donors excluded approximately 15 rarely observed V segments, including chromosome 9 orphons, because counts were too low. In an earlier analysis of around 600 of the donors, most TCR beta V segments were observed in productive rearrangements about 87% or about 30% of the time, broadly matching IMGT annotations. The authors suggested that the approach could potentially be extended to other disease states and immunological phenotypes. A cluster of highly shared sequence variants was judged likely to be a technical artifact of the sequencing pipeline. Assigning TCR associations to individual alleles was difficult when HLA alleles, especially DR and DQ, strongly co-occurred. This cohort had only TCR beta chains sequenced, and the lack of alpha or paired-chain data limited which features could be detected. A later analysis reported that several top co-occurrence clusters appeared linked to parvovirus B19, influenza, CMV and Epstein-Barr virus. Because the 87-base-pair reads could not distinguish some IMGT-functional V segments, including TRBV6-2 and TRBV6-3, those segments were excluded. Cytomegalovirus status was reported to be diagnosed by the classifier with high specificity and sensitivity in both the original and validation cohorts. In vitro tests confirmed that three of the cytomegalovirus-associated TCR beta chains recognize cytomegalovirus antigens. The presence/absence analyses assumed that sequencing depth was roughly uniform across donors, and that assumption may not be true. Most TCR sequences were observed very rarely across donors, whereas some public TCRs were present in many individuals. Correlated functional status among segregating V segments might be attributable to linkage disequilibrium, but an unknown experimental factor could not be ruled out. In a later genetic analysis, fewer N-insertions in productive TCRs were reported among donors in an Asian-associated ancestry cluster than the 666-donor mean. A later genetic analysis associated a missense DCLRE1C variant with V-gene and J-gene trimming of TCR beta chains, and an independent cohort replicated the association. Compared with equally common non-associated chains, HLA-associated TCR beta chains in a later analysis were more clonally expanded and had lower generation probabilities. In a later analysis, most CMV-associated TCR beta chains were found to appear HLA-restricted, with HLA associations seemingly driven largely by CMV exposure. A later analysis found that TCR association rates varied across HLA loci, with DRB1 alleles showing the most associated TCRs and HLA-C alleles the fewest. At a false discovery rate of 0.05, a later analysis linked about 16,000 TCR beta sequences to specific HLA alleles.

Library generation was performed with the immunoSEQ multiplex PCR assay. A mixture of 60 forward primers for TCR Vbeta segments and 13 reverse primers for TCR Jbeta segments was used in the multiplex PCR. Amplification of the CDR3 region of rearranged TCR beta genes was performed with a multiplex PCR assay on genomic DNA. The Illumina HiSeq System was used to sequence the amplified TCR beta libraries as 87-base-pair reads. Regarding the original processing steps: A later analysis counted approximately 74 million unique TCR beta chains across the 666 repertoires, and roughly 10 million of these chains were shared by at least two donors. To remove PCR and sequencing errors, raw reads were error-corrected and collapsed into unique sequences using a nearest-neighbor algorithm that merged closely related sequences. Alignment of CDR3 sequences to IMGT reference sequences was used to assign V, D and J gene segments. For a sequence to be retained, a match of at least six nucleotides was required to both a V gene segment and a J gene segment. Rearrangements were classified as productive when the CDR3 lacked stop codons and remained in frame with V and J, and all other rearrangements were classified as non-productive. Following IMGT convention, CDR3 was defined as the stretch from the second conserved V-encoded cysteine up to the conserved J-encoded phenylalanine. The earlier analysis of fewer than 750 of the donors excluded sequences that lacked an unambiguous match to a single V gene segment. In an earlier analysis of around 590 of the donors, a V segment was called functional when productive rearrangements were above 56.7%, and segregating when the standard deviation between donors exceeded 5%. A statistical classification framework was developed to diagnose cytomegalovirus status using the catalog of TCR beta chain sequences. V and J gene assignment, in a later analysis, came from comparing TCR nucleotide sequences with IMGT/GENE-DB human TR gene sequences. A later analysis assigned CDR3 sequences and most-parsimonious VDJ recombination scenarios with the TCRdist pipeline. In a later analysis, every TCR beta chain was defined by the combination of its CDR3 amino acid sequence and its V-gene family, and reads without a unique V-gene family were dropped. To address suspected cross-contamination and a sequencing artifact, a later analysis removed 450 to 700 highly shared, low-generation-probability nucleotide sequences. For each public chain, a later analysis derived a clonal expansion index from normalized ranks of inferred template counts within each repertoire. A later analysis computed generation probabilities with a VDJ recombination model fitted to out-of-frame rearrangements, and checked the results against IGoR. Hypergeometric tests were used in a later analysis to score TCR-TCR, TCR-HLA and TCR-CMV co-occurrence, with a repertoire-size bias correction applied to the TCR pairs. To estimate false discovery rates, a later analysis permuted the HLA or CMV assignments 20 times. In a later analysis, co-occurring TCRs were grouped using DBSCAN, with TCRdist sequence similarity added in when clustering inside HLA-allele-positive subsets. Repertoires with fewer than 30,000 or more than 120,000 public chains, plus five repertoires with anomalous nucleotide sharing, were excluded from co-occurrence clustering. TCRdb re-hosts the immuneACCESS table, in-frame sequences only. Its copies lack some clones; in the studies checked, an unresolved V gene accounts for under half of them, and the cause for the rest is not known. The D gene and trimming were derived from the DNA, and the V and J assignments and clone size from that table. The sample profile shows approximately 100,000 clones; over 65% of them were found once. The ten largest make up around 5% of the sample.

In regard to this clone: Its antigen specificity is not known. The record has no base qualities; no much larger clone is one base away.

The cohort consisted of 670 or so healthy bone marrow donors. At the time of sampling, all cohort members were nominally healthy, though unrecorded immune exposures were likely present. The donor was CMV seropositive and belonged to the group of 250 to 300 seropositive cohort members. Each donor provided a peripheral blood sample, and peripheral blood mononuclear cells were used for TCR beta sequencing. Genomic DNA extraction from the blood cell samples was performed with the Qiagen DNeasy Blood Extraction Kit. Trimming takes 4 bases off V and 4 bases off J; junction bases not matched to a gene: 10. Sequences SGHDT (CDR1) and YYEEEE (CDR2) are obtained from the germline V gene. The CDR3 runs 15 residues from the cysteine to the phenylalanine. Just the 45-base CDR3 DNA is kept, in frame starting at base 1.

This receptor was identified in a female donor in good health and CMV-seropositive. The chain uses TRBV5-6 and TRBJ2-7, with 8 bases in between that match TRBD1. The sequenced sample consisted of PBMCs. DNA sequence: TGTGCCAGCAGCAAAGCAGGGGGCTCAGGGTACGAGCAGTACTTC. This codes for CASSKAGGSGYEQYF.